A single sample is the source of the 26 T cell receptor beta chains below, sequenced in a study of Tregs in tolerant kidney transplant recipients. Method: immunoSEQ multiplex PCR; TCRdb's copy keeps in-frame clones and lacks some. The profile covers 98,000 or so clones, with nearly 90% appearing a single time and approximately 0.34% taken by the ten largest. The specimen was CD4+ T cells from blood, collected before the transplant. The receptors derive from a human donor who received a combined kidney and bone marrow transplant.

The CDR3 coding sequence is TGTGCCAGCAGCTTAGGGTGGGGGACAGCGAACACTGAAGCTTTCTTT. Protein: CASSLGWGTANTEAFF. The rearrangement joins TRBV11-2 to TRBJ1-1; 7 positions match TRBD1. With V trimmed by 1 base and J by 1 base, 6 bases remained unmatched. The CDR3 runs to 16 residues. Germline-derived CDR1 and CDR2 are SGHAT and FQNNGV.

This clone was found once. The chain has TRBV9 and TRBJ2-5; TRBD1 might be the D (5 bases). Trimming left V 0 bases short and J 1 base short, with 10 bases between. Germline-derived CDR1 and CDR2 are SGDLS and YYNGEE. This CDR3 comprises 15 residues. The CDR3 DNA reads TGTGCCAGCAGCGTAGGTGTCAGGGCCCAAGAGACCCAGTACTTC. Its protein is CASSVGVRAQETQYF.

The chain combines TRBV2 with TRBJ1-4, with a weak D call TRBD1 (5 bases). From germline, CDR1 is SNHLY and CDR2 FYNNEI. CDR3 length: 15 amino acids. The V end was cut by 3 bases, the J end by 7 bases, with 15 bases between. This chain's CDR3 is CASSDQGRGGEKLFF. For the CDR3, the DNA is TGTGCCAGCAGTGATCAGGGACGGGGGGGTGAAAAACTGTTTTTT. The entire variable domain, with the rest obtained from reference TRBV2 and TRBJ1-4, is as follows: EPEVTQTPSHQVTQMGQEVILRCVPISNHLYFYWYRQILGQKVEFLVSFYNNEISEKSEIFDDQFSVERPDGSNFTLKIRSTKLEDSAMYFCASSDQGRGGEKLFFGSGTQLSVL.

This chain connects TRBV2 to TRBJ1-4, with 7 bases fitting TRBD1. The J segment lost 7 bases and the V segment lost 6 bases, leaving 8 bases of the junction unmatched. Germline loops: CDR1 SNHLY, CDR2 FYNNEI. This CDR3 has 14 residues. The CDR3 DNA reads TGTGCCAGCAGAGCCCACAGGGGTGGTGAAAAACTGTTTTTT. Encoded protein: CASRAHRGGEKLFF.

The chain links TRBV19 to TRBJ2-5, with D possibly being TRBD2 (5 bases). V was pared by 5 bases and J by 5 bases, with 21 bases between. Germline CDR1 and CDR2: LNHDA and SQIVND (reference sequence). The CDR3 is 16 residues long. The CDR3 sequence is CASSPHTGSGWETQYF. The CDR3 DNA sequence: TGTGCCAGTAGTCCCCATACGGGATCTGGTTGGGAGACCCAGTACTTC. Together with reference TRBV19 and TRBJ2-5, the CDR3 gives the full variable domain: DGGITQSPKYLFRKEGQNVTLSCEQNLNHDAMYWYRQDPGQGLRLIYYSQIVNDFQKGDIAEGYSVSREKKESFPLTVTSAQKNPTAFYLCASSPHTGSGWETQYFGPGTRLLVL.

The V call is TRBV19, the J call TRBJ2-5; 10 nucleotides line up with TRBD2. V lost 4 bases, J lost 1 base, and 3 bases stayed unmatched. This CDR3 has 15 amino acids. In germline, CDR1 is LNHDA, CDR2 SQIVND (reference sequence). The CDR3 DNA sequence: TGTGCCAGTAGTAATGTAGCGGGGGGCCAAGAGACCCAGTACTTC. It codes for CASSNVAGGQETQYF. The complete variable domain, with remaining parts taken from reference TRBV19 and TRBJ2-5, reads DGGITQSPKYLFRKEGQNVTLSCEQNLNHDAMYWYRQDPGQGLRLIYYSQIVNDFQKGDIAEGYSVSREKKESFPLTVTSAQKNPTAFYLCASSNVAGGQETQYFGPGTRLLVL.

The rearrangement uses TRBV7-2 and TRBJ2-5; 8 bases align to TRBD1. The V gene end was trimmed by 1 base and the J gene end by 9 bases; junction bases not matched to a gene: 13. The CDR3 sequence is 16 residues long. Looked up from germline, CDR1 is SGHTA and CDR2 is FQGNSA. CDR3 sequence (DNA): TGTGCCAGCAGCTTAGTAGGGACGACAGGGGAATGGGCCCAGTACTTC. Its translation: CASSLVGTTGEWAQYF.

The chain uses TRBV18 and TRBJ1-5, with TRBD1 as a possible D gene (6 bases). The germline CDR1 and CDR2 sequences are KGHSH and LQKENI. Trimming took 2 bases from V and 6 from J, leaving 8 bases between them. The CDR3 covers 13 residues. Here the CDR3 DNA reads TGTGCCAGCTCACCAGCCAGGGGTCAGCCCCAGCATTTT. Translated, it gives CASSPARGQPQHF.

This chain uses TRBV5-5 with TRBJ2-2; 9 bases align to TRBD2. Trimming took 2 bases from V and 4 from J; bases not matched to a gene: 6. CDR3 length: 16 amino acids. The germline CDR1 and CDR2 sequences are SGHKS and YYEKEE (reference sequence). CDR3 amino acids: CASSFTGTSSTGELFF. In DNA, the CDR3 is TGTGCCAGCAGCTTTACCGGGACTAGCAGCACCGGGGAGCTGTTTTTT.

Regarding this clone: At one boundary the junction diverges from the germline segment, which might be a read error. V is TRBV4-1 and J is TRBJ2-7, with 10 bases that match TRBD2. The CDR3 totals 14 residues. The germline CDR1 and CDR2 sequences are MGHRA and YSYEKL. CDR3 DNA: TGCGCCAGCAGCGCCAATTTATTTCTAGCGGGGGAACTCTTC. Translation gives CASSANLFLAGELF.

This chain uses TRBV18 with TRBJ1-5; D is perhaps TRBD1 (5 bases). The V gene's germline CDR1 is KGHSH and CDR2 LQKENI. Trimming removed 4 bases from V and 5 bases from J, with 9 bases in between. The CDR3 is 13 residues long. The CDR3 sequence is CASSRAGDQPQHF. DNA of the CDR3: TGTGCCAGCTCACGGGCGGGGGATCAGCCCCAGCATTTT.

V and J are TRBV2 and TRBJ2-1; 7 positions match TRBD1. Trimming cost V 6 bases and J 5 bases; bases outside gene matches: 10. Germline CDR1 is SNHLY and CDR2 is FYNNEI. The CDR3 is made up of 15 amino acids. The chain's CDR3 is CASRPYGGQNNEQFF. The DNA of the CDR3 is TGTGCCAGCAGGCCGTATGGGGGACAGAACAATGAGCAGTTCTTC.

This chain's CDR3 is CSVGLALGNEQFF. CDR3 in DNA: TGCAGCGTTGGGCTAGCTTTGGGAAATGAGCAGTTCTTC. The rearrangement links TRBV29-1 to TRBJ2-1; TRBD2 is a possible D gene (5 bases). The V end lost 4 bases, the J end lost 7 bases, and 14 bases lay between the germline ends. Germline V CDR1 and CDR2: SQVTM, ANQGSEA. The CDR3 spans 13 residues.

This rearrangement joins TRBV29-1 to TRBJ2-7, with 9 bases aligning to TRBD1. Trimming took 2 bases from V and 6 from J; bases not matched to a gene: 5. Per germline, CDR1 SQVTM and CDR2 ANQGSEA. This CDR3 contains 13 residues. CDR3 sequence: CSVEPDRGGEQYF. The DNA of the CDR3 is TGCAGCGTTGAACCGGACAGGGGCGGCGAGCAGTACTTC.

The V gene is TRBV11-2, the J gene TRBJ1-1; D gene unclear. This CDR3 spans 16 amino acids. V gave up 4 bases and J gave up 5 bases, with 20 bases separating them. The germline V gene has CDR1 SGHAT and CDR2 FQNNGV. The CDR3 here is CASSSRVSDLGTEAFF. The CDR3 DNA follows: TGTGCCAGCAGCTCTCGGGTCTCGGATCTTGGGACTGAAGCTTTCTTT.

This chain uses TRBV6-1 with TRBJ2-3; D gene unclear. Trimming took 7 bases from V and 0 from J, leaving 14 bases between them. The V gene's germline CDR1 is MNHNS and CDR2 SASEGT. The CDR3 has 15 amino acids. CDR3 region: CASKHLRLSTDTQYF. As DNA, the CDR3 is TGTGCCAGCAAGCACTTGAGGTTGAGCACAGATACGCAGTATTTT.

The gene calls are TRBV5-6 and TRBJ2-7, with D maybe TRBD1 (5 bases). Germline V gives CDR1 SGHDT, CDR2 YYEEEE. This CDR3 contains 15 residues. V was clipped by 4 bases and J by 2 bases, with 16 bases between them. The CDR3 DNA reads as TGTGCCAGCAGCCGATTCGACAGCCCTGCCTACGAGCAGTACTTC. It translates to CASSRFDSPAYEQYF.

CDR3 region: CASSPRDTLTDTQYF. The CDR3, as DNA: TGTGCCAGCTCACCCCGGGACACCCTCACAGATACGCAGTATTTT. This sequence joins TRBV18 and TRBJ2-3; maybe TRBD1 (6 bases). CDR1 and CDR2 from the germline V gene are KGHSH and LQKENI. The CDR3 sequence is 15 residues long. With 3 bases removed from V and 2 bases from J, the gap between germline ends came to 12 bases. Full variable domain (rest looked up from reference TRBV18 and TRBJ2-3): NAGVMQNPRHLVRRRGQEARLRCSPMKGHSHVYWYRQLPEEGLKFMVYLQKENIIDESGMPKERFSAEFPKEGPSILRIQQVVRGDSAAYFCASSPRDTLTDTQYFGPGTRLTVL.

This chain links TRBV6-5 with TRBJ2-7; the match to TRBD1 covers 9 bases. CDR3 size: 14 residues. With 6 bases clipped from V and 6 bases from J, the junction kept 9 bases outside the gene matches. Looked up from germline, CDR1 is MNHEY and CDR2 is SVGAGI. CDR3 sequence reads: CASRGGTGLGEQYF. The CDR3 nucleotides are TGTGCCAGCAGGGGCGGGACAGGGCTTGGCGAGCAGTACTTC.

V and J are TRBV6-5 and TRBJ1-5; 8 nucleotides agree with TRBD1. V trimming: 9 bases; J trimming: 5 bases; junction bases outside the gene matches: 6. Germline lookup yields CDR1 MNHEY and CDR2 SVGAGI. The CDR3 totals 13 residues. CDR3 DNA: TGTGCCAGTTCCAGGGGGCCCGATCAGCCCCAGCATTTT. Its protein product is CASSRGPDQPQHF.

CDR3 sequence: CASSELGDREFF. The CDR3, as DNA: TGTGCCAGCAGTGAGTTGGGGGACAGGGAGTTCTTC. V usage is TRBV2 and J usage is TRBJ2-1, with 9 nucleotides matching TRBD1. CDR1 is SNHLY and CDR2 is FYNNEI in the germline V gene. This CDR3 comprises 12 residues. The J segment lost 14 bases and the V segment lost 3 bases, leaving 5 bases of the junction unmatched.

The chain has TRBV23-1 and TRBJ2-7; tentative D call: TRBD2 (6 bases). TRBV23-1 is labeled an ORF, and its function is uncertain. V was clipped by 0 bases and J by 6 bases, with 18 bases between them. The CDR3 contains 16 residues. This chain's CDR3 is CASSQSPTEGFREQYF. The CDR3 nucleotides are TGCGCCAGCAGTCAATCCCCAACGGAGGGGTTCCGCGAGCAGTACTTC.

The chain has TRBV27 and TRBJ2-3; 7 nucleotides line up with TRBD2. The CDR3 sequence is 14 residues long. Germline values: CDR1 MNHEY, CDR2 SMNVEV (reference sequence). V gave up 7 bases and J gave up 1 base; unmatched junction bases: 5. This CDR3 is CASNQRGRTDTQYF. CDR3 bases: TGTGCCAGCAACCAGCGGGGTCGCACAGATACGCAGTATTTT.

The rearrangement links TRBV28 to TRBJ2-1; 7 positions match TRBD2. CDR1 and CDR2 from the germline V gene are MDHEN and SYDVKM. V lost 5 bases and J lost 5; bases outside the gene matches: 6. The CDR3 covers 14 residues. The CDR3 sequence is CASSGGSRHNEQFF. For the CDR3, the DNA is TGTGCCAGCAGTGGCGGGAGTCGGCACAATGAGCAGTTCTTC.

The V call is TRBV19, the J call TRBJ2-7; 8 nucleotides align to TRBD2. V lost 1 base and J lost 0; bases outside the gene matches: 5. The germline CDR1 and CDR2 sequences are LNHDA and SQIVND (reference sequence). This CDR3 spans 16 amino acids. This CDR3 reads CASSIGSGSGSYEQYF. The CDR3 coding sequence is TGTGCCAGTAGTATAGGAAGCGGGAGTGGCTCCTACGAGCAGTACTTC.

This sequence joins TRBV19 and TRBJ2-7; D ambiguous. The germline V and J ends were trimmed by 4 bases and 0 bases, with 7 bases remaining between them. This CDR3 spans 13 amino acids. Germline CDR1 reads LNHDA; CDR2 reads SQIVND (reference sequence). The CDR3 sequence is CASSTESSYEQYF. The CDR3 DNA follows: TGTGCCAGTAGTACGGAGAGCTCCTACGAGCAGTACTTC.